This TCR beta chain emerged from a study of OX40 agonist ivuxolimab in advanced cancers. The wider study: Patients received ivuxolimab, an agonistic anti-OX40 (CD134) antibody.

A single count supports this clone. The CDR3 runs to 14 residues. Sequencing used immunoSEQ multiplex PCR; TCRdb keeps in-frame clones, though not all of them. The table lists 65,000 to 80,000 clones, 80% of them singletons. The TCR originated in an adult with an advanced solid tumor such as melanoma, head and neck, liver or kidney cancer. Material: CD4+ or CD8+ T cells sorted from blood, obtained in a trial of the OX40 agonist ivuxolimab. The J gene is TRBJ2-1, the V gene TRBV21-1; whether TRBD1, the table's D call, matches the DNA was not checked. TRBV21-1 is a recognized pseudogene. The CDR3 region is CARGAGDSYNEQFF. The CDR3 nucleotides read TGTGCCAGGGGGGCAGGCGACTCCTACAATGAGCAGTTCTTC.